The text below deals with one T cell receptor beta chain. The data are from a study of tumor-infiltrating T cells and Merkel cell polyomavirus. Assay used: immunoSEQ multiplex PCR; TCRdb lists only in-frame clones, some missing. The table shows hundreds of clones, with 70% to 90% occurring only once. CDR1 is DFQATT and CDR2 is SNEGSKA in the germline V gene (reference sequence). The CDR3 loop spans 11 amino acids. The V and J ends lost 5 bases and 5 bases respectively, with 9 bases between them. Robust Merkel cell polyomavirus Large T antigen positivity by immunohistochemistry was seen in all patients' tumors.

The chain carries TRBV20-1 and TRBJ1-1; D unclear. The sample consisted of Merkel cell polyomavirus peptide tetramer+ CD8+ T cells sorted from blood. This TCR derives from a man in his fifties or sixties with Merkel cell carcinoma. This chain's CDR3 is CSAPVMTEAFF. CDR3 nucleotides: TGCAGTGCTCCGGTGATGACTGAAGCTTTCTTT.